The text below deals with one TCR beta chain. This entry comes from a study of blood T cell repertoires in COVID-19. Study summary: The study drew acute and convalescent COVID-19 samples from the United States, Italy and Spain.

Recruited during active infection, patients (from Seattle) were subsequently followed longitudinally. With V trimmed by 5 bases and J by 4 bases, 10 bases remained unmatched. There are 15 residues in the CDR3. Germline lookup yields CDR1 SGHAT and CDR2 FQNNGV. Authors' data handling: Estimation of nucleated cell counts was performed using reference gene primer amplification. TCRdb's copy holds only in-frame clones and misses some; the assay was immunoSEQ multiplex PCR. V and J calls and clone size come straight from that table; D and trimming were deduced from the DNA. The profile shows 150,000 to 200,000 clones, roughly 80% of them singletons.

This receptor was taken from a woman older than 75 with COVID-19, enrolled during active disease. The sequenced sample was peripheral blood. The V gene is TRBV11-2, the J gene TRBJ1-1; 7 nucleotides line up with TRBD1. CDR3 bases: TGTGCCAGCAGCCCTTTGGGACAGACTTCCACTGAAGCTTTCTTT. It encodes CASSPLGQTSTEAFF.